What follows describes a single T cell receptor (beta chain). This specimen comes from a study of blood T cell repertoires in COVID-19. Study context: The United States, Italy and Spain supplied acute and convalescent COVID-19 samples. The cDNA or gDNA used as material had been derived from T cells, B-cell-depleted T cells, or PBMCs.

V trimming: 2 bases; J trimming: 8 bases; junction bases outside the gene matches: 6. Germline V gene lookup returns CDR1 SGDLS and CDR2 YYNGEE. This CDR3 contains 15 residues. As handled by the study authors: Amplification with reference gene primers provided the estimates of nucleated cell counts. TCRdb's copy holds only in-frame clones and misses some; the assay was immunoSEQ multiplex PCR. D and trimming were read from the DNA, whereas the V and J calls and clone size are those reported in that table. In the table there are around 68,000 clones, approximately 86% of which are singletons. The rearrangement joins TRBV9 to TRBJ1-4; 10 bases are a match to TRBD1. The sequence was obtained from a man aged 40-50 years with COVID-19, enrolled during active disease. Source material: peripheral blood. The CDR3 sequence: CASSVDRGKGEKLFF. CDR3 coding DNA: TGTGCCAGCAGCGTGGACAGGGGGAAGGGAGAAAAACTGTTTTTT.